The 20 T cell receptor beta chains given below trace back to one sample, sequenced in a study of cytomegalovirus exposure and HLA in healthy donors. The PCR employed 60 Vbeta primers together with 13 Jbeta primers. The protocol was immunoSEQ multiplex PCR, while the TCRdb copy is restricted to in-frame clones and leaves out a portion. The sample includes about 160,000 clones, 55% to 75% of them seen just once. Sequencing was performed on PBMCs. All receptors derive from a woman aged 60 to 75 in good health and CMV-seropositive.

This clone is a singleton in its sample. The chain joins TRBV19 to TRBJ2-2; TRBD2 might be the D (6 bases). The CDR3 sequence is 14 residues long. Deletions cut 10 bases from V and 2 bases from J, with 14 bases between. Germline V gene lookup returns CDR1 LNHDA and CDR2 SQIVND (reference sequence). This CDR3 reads CATSGSLNTGELFF. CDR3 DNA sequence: TGTGCCACTTCCGGGAGCTTAAACACCGGGGAGCTGTTTTTT.

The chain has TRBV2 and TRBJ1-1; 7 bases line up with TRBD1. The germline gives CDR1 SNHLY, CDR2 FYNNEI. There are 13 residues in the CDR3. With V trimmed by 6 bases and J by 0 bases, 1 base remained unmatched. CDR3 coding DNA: TGTGCCAGCAGGGACAGGTTGAACACTGAAGCTTTCTTT. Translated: CASRDRLNTEAFF. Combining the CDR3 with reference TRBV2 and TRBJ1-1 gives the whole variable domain EPEVTQTPSHQVTQMGQEVILRCVPISNHLYFYWYRQILGQKVEFLVSFYNNEISEKSEIFDDQFSVERPDGSNFTLKIRSTKLEDSAMYFCASRDRLNTEAFFGQGTRLTVV.

Written as DNA, the CDR3 is TGTGCCAGCACCCCCCGAGGACAGATCAATCAGCCCCAGCATTTT. Translated: CASTPRGQINQPQHF. The V and J genes are TRBV28 and TRBJ1-5; D is possibly TRBD1 (6 bases). The V end was cut by 7 bases, the J end by 3 bases, with 16 bases between. The length of the CDR3 is 15 residues. The V gene's germline CDR1 is MDHEN and CDR2 SYDVKM.

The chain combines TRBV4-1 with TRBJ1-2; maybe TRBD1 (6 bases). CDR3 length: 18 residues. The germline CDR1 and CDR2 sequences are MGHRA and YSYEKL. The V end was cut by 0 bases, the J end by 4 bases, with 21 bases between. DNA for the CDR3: TGCGCCAGCAGCCAAGAGGCGGGGGGCGCCGGAGTTTCCTATGGCTACACCTTC. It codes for CASSQEAGGAGVSYGYTF.

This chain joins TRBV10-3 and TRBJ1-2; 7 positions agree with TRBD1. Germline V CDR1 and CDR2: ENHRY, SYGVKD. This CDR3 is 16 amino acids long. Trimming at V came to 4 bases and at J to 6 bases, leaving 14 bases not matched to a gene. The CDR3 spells CAISANDGTATDGYTF. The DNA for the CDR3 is TGTGCCATCAGTGCGAATGACGGGACAGCGACTGATGGCTACACCTTC.

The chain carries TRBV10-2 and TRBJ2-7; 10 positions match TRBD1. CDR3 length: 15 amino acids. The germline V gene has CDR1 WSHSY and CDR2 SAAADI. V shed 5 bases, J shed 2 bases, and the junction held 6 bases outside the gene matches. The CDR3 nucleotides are TGCGCCAGCAGTCAAGGACAGGGGGATACCTACGAGCAGTACTTC. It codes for CASSQGQGDTYEQYF.

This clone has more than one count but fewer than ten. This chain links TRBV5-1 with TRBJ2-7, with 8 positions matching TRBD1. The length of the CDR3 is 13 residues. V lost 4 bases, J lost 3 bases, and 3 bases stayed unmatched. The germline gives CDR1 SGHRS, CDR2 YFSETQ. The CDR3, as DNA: TGCGCCAGCAGCCGAGACAGGGGCTACGAGCAGTACTTC. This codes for CASSRDRGYEQYF. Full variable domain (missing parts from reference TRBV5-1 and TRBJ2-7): KAGVTQTPRYLIKTRGQQVTLSCSPISGHRSVSWYQQTPGQGLQFLFEYFSETQRNKGNFPGRFSGRQFSNSRSEMNVSTLELGDSALYLCASSRDRGYEQYFGPGTRLTVT.

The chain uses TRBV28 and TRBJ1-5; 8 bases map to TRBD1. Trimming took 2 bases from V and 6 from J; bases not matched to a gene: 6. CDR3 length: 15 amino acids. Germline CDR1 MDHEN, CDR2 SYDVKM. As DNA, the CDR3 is TGTGCCAGCAGTTTACAGGGGGCGTTGGGTCAGCCCCAGCATTTT. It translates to CASSLQGALGQPQHF. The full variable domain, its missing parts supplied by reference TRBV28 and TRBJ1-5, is DVKVTQSSRYLVKRTGEKVFLECVQDMDHENMFWYRQDPGLGLRLIYFSYDVKMKEKGDIPEGYSVSREKKERFSLILESASTNQTSMYLCASSLQGALGQPQHFGDGTRLSIL.

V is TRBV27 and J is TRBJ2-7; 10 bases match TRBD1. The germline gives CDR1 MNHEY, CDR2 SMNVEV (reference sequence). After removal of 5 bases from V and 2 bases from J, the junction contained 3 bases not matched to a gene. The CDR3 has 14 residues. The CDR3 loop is CASSRDRGPYEQYF. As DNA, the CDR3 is TGTGCCAGCAGTAGGGACAGGGGCCCCTACGAGCAGTACTTC.

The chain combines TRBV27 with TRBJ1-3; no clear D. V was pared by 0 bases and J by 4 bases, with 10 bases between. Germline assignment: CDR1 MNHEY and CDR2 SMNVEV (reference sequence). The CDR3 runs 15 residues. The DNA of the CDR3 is TGTGCCAGCAGTTTATCGAGAGGGAGCGGAAACACCATATATTTT. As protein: CASSLSRGSGNTIYF.

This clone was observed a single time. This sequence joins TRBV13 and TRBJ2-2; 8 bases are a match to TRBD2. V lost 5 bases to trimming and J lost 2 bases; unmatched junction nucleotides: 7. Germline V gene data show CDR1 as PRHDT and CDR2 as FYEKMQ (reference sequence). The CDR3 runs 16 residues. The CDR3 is CASSPISGTNTGELFF. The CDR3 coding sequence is TGTGCCAGCAGCCCAATTAGCGGGACAAACACCGGGGAGCTGTTTTTT.

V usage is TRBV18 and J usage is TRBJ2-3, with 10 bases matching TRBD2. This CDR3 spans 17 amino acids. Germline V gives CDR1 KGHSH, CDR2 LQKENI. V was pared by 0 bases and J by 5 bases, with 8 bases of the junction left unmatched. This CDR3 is CASSPPGSGRVGDTQYF. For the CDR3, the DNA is TGTGCCAGCTCACCACCGGGAAGCGGGAGGGTAGGAGATACGCAGTATTTT. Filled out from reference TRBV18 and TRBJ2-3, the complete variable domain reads NAGVMQNPRHLVRRRGQEARLRCSPMKGHSHVYWYRQLPEEGLKFMVYLQKENIIDESGMPKERFSAEFPKEGPSILRIQQVVRGDSAAYFCASSPPGSGRVGDTQYFGPGTRLTVL.

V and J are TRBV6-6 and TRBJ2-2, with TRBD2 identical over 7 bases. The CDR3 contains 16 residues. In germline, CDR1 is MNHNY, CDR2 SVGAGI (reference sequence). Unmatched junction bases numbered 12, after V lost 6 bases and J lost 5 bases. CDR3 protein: CASSSSGTGGTGELFF. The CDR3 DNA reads TGTGCCAGCAGCTCGAGCGGGACGGGAGGTACCGGGGAGCTGTTTTTT.

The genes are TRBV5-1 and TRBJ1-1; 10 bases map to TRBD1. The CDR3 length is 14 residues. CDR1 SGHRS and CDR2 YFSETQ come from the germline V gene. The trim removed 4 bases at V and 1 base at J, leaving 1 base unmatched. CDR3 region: CASSRDRGNTEAFF. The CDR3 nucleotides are TGCGCCAGCAGCCGGGACAGGGGGAACACTGAAGCTTTCTTT.

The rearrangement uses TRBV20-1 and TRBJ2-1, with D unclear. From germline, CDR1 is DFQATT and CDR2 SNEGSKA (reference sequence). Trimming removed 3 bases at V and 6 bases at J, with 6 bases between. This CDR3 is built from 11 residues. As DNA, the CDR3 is TGCAGTGCTAGCCCGGGCAATGAGCAGTTCTTC. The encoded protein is CSASPGNEQFF.

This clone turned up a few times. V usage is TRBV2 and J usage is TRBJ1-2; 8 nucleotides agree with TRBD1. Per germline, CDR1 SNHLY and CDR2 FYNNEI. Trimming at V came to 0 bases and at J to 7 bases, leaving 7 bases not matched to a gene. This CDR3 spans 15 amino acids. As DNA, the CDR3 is TGTGCCAGCAGTGAAGCGTATGGACAGGGAATTGGCTACACCTTC. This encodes CASSEAYGQGIGYTF.

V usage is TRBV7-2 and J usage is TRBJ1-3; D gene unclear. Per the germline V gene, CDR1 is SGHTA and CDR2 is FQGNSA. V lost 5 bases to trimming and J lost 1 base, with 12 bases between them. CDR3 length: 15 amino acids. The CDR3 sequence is CASSRHRISGNTIYF. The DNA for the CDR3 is TGTGCCAGCAGCCGACACCGTATTTCTGGAAACACCATATATTTT.

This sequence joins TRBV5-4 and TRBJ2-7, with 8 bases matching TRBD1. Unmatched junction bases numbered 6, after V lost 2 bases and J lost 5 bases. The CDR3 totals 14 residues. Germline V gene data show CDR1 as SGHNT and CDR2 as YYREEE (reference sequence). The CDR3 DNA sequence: TGTGCCAGCAGCTTCGGGACAGGTCTTAACGAGCAGTACTTC. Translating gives CASSFGTGLNEQYF.

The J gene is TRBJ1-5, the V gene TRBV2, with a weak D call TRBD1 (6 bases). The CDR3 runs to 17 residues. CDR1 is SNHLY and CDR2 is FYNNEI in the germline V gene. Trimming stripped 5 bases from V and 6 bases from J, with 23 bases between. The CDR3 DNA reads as TGTGCCAGCAGTCCGGCGGGGGGCGAGGCTAGGCGTCAGCCCCAGCATTTT. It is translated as CASSPAGGEARRQPQHF.

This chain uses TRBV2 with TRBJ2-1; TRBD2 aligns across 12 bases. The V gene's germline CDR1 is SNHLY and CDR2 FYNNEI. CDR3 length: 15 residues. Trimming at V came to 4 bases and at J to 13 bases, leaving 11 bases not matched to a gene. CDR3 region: CASSAGLAGNSPQFF. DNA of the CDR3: TGTGCCAGCAGTGCCGGACTAGCGGGAAACTCCCCACAGTTCTTC.